The 23 T cell receptor beta chains reported below all come from one sample, sequenced in a study of regulatory T cells in long-lasting Graves disease. With iRepertoire HTBI primers and Arm-PCR of CDR3 regions, TCR beta libraries were built. TCRdb fed the multiplex PCR reads into MiXCR, producing one record per CDR3 protein. In the table there are 350,000 to 500,000 distinct CDR3 sequences, roughly 23% of which are singletons. Time point meaning: persistent/refractory GD, antithyroid drugs over 5 years with positive TRAb. Extracted RNA from PBMCs served as the source of the TCR library. This specimen consisted of peripheral blood mononuclear cells (PBMCs), obtained when the disease was refractory, from a patient treated with antithyroid drugs. Receptors were obtained from a female donor with Graves disease.

This clonotype was seen many times. The genes are TRBV6-1 and TRBJ2-5; tentative D call: TRBD2 (5 bases). The CDR3 has 14 amino acids. Germline V gives CDR1 MNHNS, CDR2 SASEGT. V was trimmed by 8 bases and J by 0 bases, leaving 13 bases between them. CDR3 DNA: TGTGCCAGCCTCAAAGCGGCGTACCAAGAGACCCAGTACTTC. Translated, it gives CASLKAAYQETQYF.

This clonotype was recorded a few times. The genes are TRBV4-1 and TRBJ2-5; 7 nucleotides align to TRBD1. This CDR3 comprises 15 residues. Looked up from germline, CDR1 is MGHRA and CDR2 is YSYEKL. V was clipped by 3 bases and J by 5 bases; unmatched bases: 9. The chain's CDR3 is CASSHETGQGETQYF. As DNA, the CDR3 is TGCGCCAGCAGCCACGAGACAGGGCAGGGGGAGACCCAGTACTTC.

The chain is built from TRBV20-1 and TRBJ2-2; maybe TRBD1 (6 bases). The germline V gene encodes CDR1 DFQATT and CDR2 SNEGSKA (reference sequence). The CDR3 is 15 amino acids. V shed 3 bases and J shed 3 bases, with 14 bases lying between them. CDR3 sequence reads: CSASPRGSHTGELFF. As DNA, the CDR3 is TGCAGTGCTAGTCCTAGGGGGAGTCACACCGGGGAGCTGTTTTTT.

This clonotype showed up many times. The CDR3 DNA is TGTGCCAGCAGACTCGGACAGCGAACTAACTATGGCTACACCTTC. It encodes CASRLGQRTNYGYTF. V usage is TRBV6-1 and J usage is TRBJ1-2; TRBD1 might be the D (6 bases). Germline CDR1 reads MNHNS; CDR2 reads SASEGT. V was cut by 6 bases and J by 0 bases, with 14 bases left in between. The CDR3 has 15 amino acids.

This clonotype appeared many times. This sequence joins TRBV2 and TRBJ2-5, with 11 nucleotides matching TRBD2. V was clipped by 6 bases and J by 1 base; unmatched bases: 4. There are 15 residues in the CDR3. Germline CDR1 reads SNHLY; CDR2 reads FYNNEI. Here the CDR3 reads CASRLTSGIQETQYF. In DNA, the CDR3 is TGTGCCAGCAGGTTGACTAGCGGGATCCAAGAGACCCAGTACTTC.

Worth noting for this clonotype: This may come from a read error, since a much larger clone is one base off. The chain has TRBV27 and TRBJ2-5; D remains unclear. CDR1 and CDR2 (germline): MNHEY, SMNVEV (reference sequence). V gave up 7 bases and J gave up 4 bases, with 10 bases separating them. This CDR3 is built from 12 residues. The CDR3 spells CASTDTPETQYF. Written as DNA, the CDR3 is TGTGCCAGCACAGACACCCCAGAGACCCAGTACTTC.

This clonotype was seen more than once but under ten times. V is TRBV6-1 and J is TRBJ2-2; 8 nucleotides line up with TRBD1. V shed 6 bases and J 1 base; nucleotides not matched to a gene: 7. The CDR3 has 16 amino acids. CDR1 is MNHNS, CDR2 SASEGT, per germline. The CDR3 DNA follows: TGTGCCAGCAGAGGGGGGACAGGTTTGAACACCGGGGAGCTGTTTTTT. This translates into CASRGGTGLNTGELFF.

This clonotype was seen only a few times. The rearrangement joins TRBV9 to TRBJ1-1; D not certain. The CDR3 has 13 amino acids. The ends were cut back, 0 bases at V and 3 bases at J, with 6 bases in the middle. The germline CDR1 and CDR2 sequences are SGDLS and YYNGEE. The CDR3 protein is CASSVVSDTEAFF. The CDR3 DNA reads TGTGCCAGCAGCGTAGTTTCGGACACTGAAGCTTTCTTT.

This clonotype has only a few counts. The chain is built from TRBV19 and TRBJ1-2; D might be TRBD1 (6 bases). This CDR3 region has 11 residues. Per germline, CDR1 LNHDA and CDR2 SQIVND (reference sequence). The V end was cut by 9 bases, the J end by 7 bases, with 12 bases between. CDR3 DNA sequence: TGTGCCAGCCTGACAGGAGTTGGCTACACCTTC. Protein sequence: CASLTGVGYTF.

This clonotype has more than one count but fewer than ten. The V gene is TRBV13, the J gene TRBJ1-6; 8 bases fit TRBD1. The CDR3 sequence is 15 residues long. V was clipped by 5 bases and J by 7 bases; unmatched bases: 7. The germline gives CDR1 PRHDT, CDR2 FYEKMQ (reference sequence). The CDR3 DNA reads TGTGCCAGCAGCCATCAACAGGGGGGAAATTCACCCCTCCACTTT. It yields the protein CASSHQQGGNSPLHF.

This clonotype was seen more than once but under ten times. V gene TRBV28 combines with J gene TRBJ2-6; weak D call: TRBD1 (6 bases). The CDR3 sequence is 14 residues long. Trimming removed 5 bases at V and 4 bases at J, with 9 bases between. The germline V gene has CDR1 MDHEN and CDR2 SYDVKM. The CDR3, as DNA: TGTGCCAGCAGTACAGGGCTAGGGGCCAACGTCCTGACTTTC. Translated: CASSTGLGANVLTF.

In the case of this clonotype: A read error may explain this, as a much larger clone is one base away. CDR3 nucleotide sequence: TGTGCCTGGTCGGGATACACGAACACCGGGGAGCTGTTTTTT. Encoded protein: CAWSGYTNTGELFF. The chain has TRBV30 and TRBJ2-2, with TRBD2 as a possible D gene (5 bases). V lost 5 bases to trimming and J lost 0 bases, with 10 bases between them. The germline CDR1 and CDR2 sequences are GTSNPN and SVGIG (reference sequence). The CDR3 has 14 residues.

This clonotype showed up just a few times. This chain links TRBV20-1 with TRBJ2-7, with a tentative D call TRBD1 (7 bases). This CDR3 is built from 14 residues. Between the trimmed V and J ends, which lost 5 bases and 5 bases, there was a span of 19 bases. Germline-derived CDR1 and CDR2 are DFQATT and SNEGSKA (reference sequence). The CDR3 here is CSAQGGPEIDEQYF. The CDR3 DNA is TGCAGTGCTCAGGGGGGACCGGAGATTGACGAGCAGTACTTC.

The V and J genes are TRBV29-1 and TRBJ2-4; TRBD2 matches 11 bases. The CDR3 totals 14 residues. The germline V gene encodes CDR1 SQVTM and CDR2 ANQGSEA. The trim removed 0 bases at V and 7 bases at J, leaving 2 bases unmatched. This chain's CDR3 is CSVEELAGGNIQYF. The CDR3 bases are TGCAGCGTTGAAGAGCTAGCGGGAGGTAACATTCAGTACTTC.

This clonotype was seen at least ten times. The chain combines TRBV28 with TRBJ2-7, with TRBD2 matching over 8 bases. Trimming removed 4 bases from V and 0 bases from J; junction bases left unmatched: 5. Germline assignment: CDR1 MDHEN and CDR2 SYDVKM. The CDR3 totals 15 residues. Here the CDR3 DNA reads TGTGCCAGCAGTTCTTCCAGCGGGAGCTCCTACGAGCAGTACTTC. Encoded protein: CASSSSSGSSYEQYF.

This clonotype was seen at least ten times. The V call is TRBV11-2, the J call TRBJ2-7; TRBD2 matches at 12 bases. The CDR3 contains 16 residues. Germline V lookup: CDR1 SGHAT, CDR2 FQNNGV. Unmatched junction bases numbered 7, after V lost 5 bases and J lost 2 bases. Here the CDR3 reads CASSPPRTSGTYEQYF. CDR3 in DNA: TGTGCCAGCAGCCCACCCCGGACTAGCGGGACCTACGAGCAGTACTTC.

The chain uses TRBV4-1 and TRBJ2-2, with 7 bases aligning to TRBD1. Germline CDR1 MGHRA, CDR2 YSYEKL. The CDR3 loop spans 16 amino acids. Trimming took 5 bases from V and 2 from J; bases not matched to a gene: 8. The CDR3 sequence is CASSGRQGPNTGELFF. The CDR3 DNA reads as TGCGCCAGCAGCGGTAGACAGGGCCCAAACACCGGGGAGCTGTTTTTT.

A few counts support this clonotype. V gene TRBV28 combines with J gene TRBJ2-3; 16 bases line up with TRBD2. The ends lost 6 bases at V and 4 bases at J; junction bases unmatched: 10. The CDR3 length is 18 residues. Per the germline V gene, CDR1 is MDHEN and CDR2 is SYDVKM. CDR3 sequence: CASSTGTSGRAFSDTQYF. DNA of the CDR3: TGTGCCAGCAGCACCGGGACTAGCGGGAGGGCCTTTTCAGATACGCAGTATTTT.

This clonotype was found many times. The rearrangement joins TRBV3-1 to TRBJ1-1; D is uncertain. Germline loops: CDR1 LGHDT, CDR2 YNNKEL (reference sequence). V lost 2 bases, J lost 5 bases, and 15 bases lay in between. This CDR3 spans 15 amino acids. This CDR3 is CASSQPSSGWTEAFF. The CDR3 region has the DNA TGTGCCAGCAGCCAACCCTCTTCTGGGTGGACTGAAGCTTTCTTT.

Ten or more counts support this clonotype. This chain uses TRBV20-1 with TRBJ2-7; D not resolved. The CDR3 has 11 amino acids. The ends were cut back, 6 bases at V and 9 bases at J, with 15 bases in the middle. Per the germline V gene, CDR1 is DFQATT and CDR2 is SNEGSKA (reference sequence). The CDR3 sequence: CSAPGRRGQYF. In nucleotides, the CDR3 is TGCAGTGCCCCGGGCCGCCGCGGGCAGTACTTC.

This clonotype was seen more than once but under ten times. This chain links TRBV15 with TRBJ2-7; no definite D call. Germline CDR1 LNHNV, CDR2 YYDKDF (reference sequence). There are 13 residues in the CDR3. The germline V and J ends were trimmed by 9 bases and 0 bases, with 12 bases remaining between them. In DNA, the CDR3 is TGTGCCACGTCCGGGCCTCCCTCCTACGAGCAGTACTTC. It yields the protein CATSGPPSYEQYF.

The V and J genes are TRBV18 and TRBJ2-3; 10 bases are a match to TRBD2. The CDR3 loop spans 16 amino acids. V was pared by 2 bases and J by 0 bases, with 2 bases of the junction left unmatched. Germline CDR1 and CDR2: KGHSH and LQKENI. CDR3 DNA sequence: TGTGCCAGCTCACCAACGGGACTAGCGAGCACAGATACGCAGTATTTT. Translating it yields CASSPTGLASTDTQYF. The full variable domain, completed using reference TRBV18 and TRBJ2-3, is NAGVMQNPRHLVRRRGQEARLRCSPMKGHSHVYWYRQLPEEGLKFMVYLQKENIIDESGMPKERFSAEFPKEGPSILRIQQVVRGDSAAYFCASSPTGLASTDTQYFGPGTRLTVL.

This clonotype was detected many times. The V call is TRBV7-9, the J call TRBJ2-6, with no clear D. Germline lookup yields CDR1 SEHNR and CDR2 FQNEAQ (reference sequence). This CDR3 region has 15 residues. Trimming shortened V by 1 base and J by 0 bases, and 4 bases separated the two germline ends. CDR3 amino acids: CASSLGISGANVLTF. The CDR3 DNA is TGTGCCAGCAGCTTAGGAATCTCTGGGGCCAACGTCCTGACTTTC.